This T cell receptor beta chain was identified in a study of early T cells in non-severe SARS-CoV-2 infection. V shed 0 bases and J shed 5 bases, with 12 bases lying between them. Germline V CDR1 and CDR2: LGHDT, YNNKEL (reference sequence). The CDR3 totals 15 residues. TCRdb fed the 5' RACE reads into MiXCR, producing one record per CDR3 protein. The sample holds approximately 97,000 distinct CDR3 sequences; approximately 9.9% are singletons and the top ten take roughly 5%. The sequencing used whole blood, collected at baseline. This sequence was found in an adult who was a healthcare worker with PCR-confirmed SARS-CoV-2 infection or an uninfected control (not recorded which). This chain uses TRBV3-1 with TRBJ2-3; a weak D match, TRBD2 (6 bases). The CDR3 spells CASSQDRGIGDTQYF. CDR3 in DNA: TGTGCCAGCAGCCAAGATCGGGGGATCGGAGATACGCAGTATTTT.